The present T cell receptor (beta chain) was sequenced within a study of T-cell reconstitution after alpha-beta-depleted transplantation in children. Unique molecular identifiers were incorporated during preparation of the TCRbeta library. TCRdb recomputed calls from the PCR reads with MiXCR, one row per CDR3 protein. The table has 450,000 to 600,000 distinct CDR3 sequences, 8% to 11% seen once; the top ten hold roughly 2%. The CDR3 sequence is 14 residues long. The germline V gene has CDR1 SEHNR and CDR2 FQNEAQ (reference sequence). The V segment lost 2 bases and the J segment 2 bases; nucleotides outside the gene matches: 3.

Sequences were derived from PBMCs, sampled before TCRalphabeta/CD19-depleted stem cell transplant. The V gene is TRBV7-9, the J gene TRBJ2-7; 7 positions match TRBD1. The sequence was obtained from a child aged 2-15 years with inherited bone marrow failure, due to receive a stem cell transplant. The CDR3 spells CASSLTGVTYEQYF. The CDR3 nucleotides are TGTGCCAGCAGCTTAACAGGGGTCACCTACGAGCAGTACTTC. Together with reference TRBV7-9 and TRBJ2-7, the CDR3 gives the full variable domain: DTGVSQNPRHKITKRGQNVTFRCDPISEHNRLYWYRQTLGQGPEFLTYFQNEAQLEKSRLLSDRFSAERPKGSFSTLEIQRTEQGDSAMYLCASSLTGVTYEQYFGPGTRLTVT.